This record looks at one TCR beta chain sequence and its context. What it recognizes is unknown. This sample was taken from a study of OX40 agonist ivuxolimab in advanced cancers. Deletions cut 0 bases from V and 5 bases from J, with 11 bases between. This CDR3 is 14 amino acids long. Germline CDR1 and CDR2: SGHDT and YYEEEE. Method: immunoSEQ multiplex PCR; TCRdb's copy keeps in-frame clones and lacks some. The sample includes tens of thousands of clones, 89% seen only once; the top ten take approximately 0.19%. Patients were ineligible given autoimmune disease history or systemic immunosuppression. General study results and limits: Partial responders receiving 0.1-3.0 mg/kg showed among the lowest clonal expansion.

The starting material was CD4+ or CD8+ T cells sorted from blood, obtained in a trial of the OX40 agonist ivuxolimab. The gene calls are TRBV5-6 and TRBJ2-5, with D maybe TRBD1 (5 bases). This sequence was found in an adult with an advanced solid tumor such as melanoma, head and neck, liver or kidney cancer. The CDR3 nucleotides read TGTGCCAGCAGCTTGGGACAGTTTCCGGAGACCCAGTACTTC. Translated, it gives CASSLGQFPETQYF.